The rows below give T cell receptor beta chains drawn from one sample of a study of cytomegalovirus exposure and HLA in healthy donors. Generated by immunoSEQ multiplex PCR, the TCRdb table keeps only in-frame clones and is missing some. The sample contains approximately 180,000 clones, around 80% of which appear only once. Material for sequencing was PBMCs. These receptors were taken from a man aged 18 to 30 in good health and CMV-seronegative. The CDR3 runs from the conserved cysteine through the conserved F or W. D genes are given only for firm matches. Clone size is given for some rows only: seen once, a few or many times, or a class if the clone is expanded.

clone_size: NA; d_call: NA; j_call: TRBJ2-1; v_call: TRBV18; cdr3_nt: TGTGCCAGCTCACCACGGGGGCAGACCTACAATGAGCAGTTCTTC; cdr3_aa: CASSPRGQTYNEQFF
clone_size: NA; d_call: NA; j_call: TRBJ2-5; v_call: TRBV7-6; cdr3_nt: TGTGCCAGCAGCTTAGAGGGGTACGAGACCCAGTACTTC; cdr3_aa: CASSLEGYETQYF
clone_size: NA; d_call: NA; j_call: TRBJ1-5; v_call: TRBV18; cdr3_nt: TGTGCCAGCTCGCGGACACCCTTGGGAAATCAGCCCCAGCATTTT; cdr3_aa: CASSRTPLGNQPQHF
clone_size: NA; d_call: NA; j_call: TRBJ2-1; v_call: TRBV14; cdr3_nt: TGTGCCAGCAGCCGACCCGGGAGACGCCAGGACAATGAGCAGTTCTTC; cdr3_aa: CASSRPGRRQDNEQFF
clone_size: once; d_call: TRBD1; j_call: TRBJ2-4; v_call: TRBV7-3; cdr3_nt: TGTGCCAGCAGCTTAACAGGGGGCGGTGACATTCAGTACTTC; cdr3_aa: CASSLTGGGDIQYF
clone_size: NA; d_call: NA; j_call: TRBJ1-1; v_call: TRBV7-9; cdr3_nt: TGTGCCAGCAGCTTAGGTGGGGCCCCCAGCACTGAAGCTTTCTTT; cdr3_aa: CASSLGGAPSTEAFF
clone_size: NA; d_call: TRBD2; j_call: TRBJ2-3; v_call: TRBV5-6; cdr3_nt: TGTGCCAGCAGCCCCGGGGCTAGCGGGAGCATACGCACAGATACGCAGTATTTT; cdr3_aa: CASSPGASGSIRTDTQYF
clone_size: NA; d_call: TRBD2; j_call: TRBJ2-3; v_call: TRBV4-3; cdr3_nt: TGCGCCAGCAGCCGAAAAGGACTAGCGGGAGATGTTTTGTTTACAGATACGCAGTATTTT; cdr3_aa: CASSRKGLAGDVLFTDTQYF
clone_size: NA; d_call: TRBD1; j_call: TRBJ2-7; v_call: TRBV7-6; cdr3_nt: TGTGCCAGCAGCTTAGACAGGGGCCACGAGCAGTACTTC; cdr3_aa: CASSLDRGHEQYF
clone_size: NA; d_call: TRBD1; j_call: TRBJ1-2; v_call: TRBV4-1; cdr3_nt: TGCGCCAGCAGCCACGCGGACAGGGCTAACTATGGCTACACCTTC; cdr3_aa: CASSHADRANYGYTF
clone_size: NA; d_call: TRBD1; j_call: TRBJ2-7; v_call: TRBV10-3; cdr3_nt: TGTGCCTCAGAACAGGGGGCGTGGCAGTACTTC; cdr3_aa: CASEQGAWQYF
clone_size: NA; d_call: NA; j_call: TRBJ1-1; v_call: TRBV4-2; cdr3_nt: TGTGCCAGCAGCCAAGTAGGAGGACTGAACACTGAAGCTTTCTTT; cdr3_aa: CASSQVGGLNTEAFF
clone_size: NA; d_call: TRBD1; j_call: TRBJ1-3; v_call: TRBV11-2; cdr3_nt: TGTGCCAGCAGCTTAGGACAGGGGAACTCTGGAAACACCATATATTTT; cdr3_aa: CASSLGQGNSGNTIYF
clone_size: NA; d_call: TRBD2; j_call: TRBJ2-1; v_call: TRBV5-1; cdr3_nt: TGCGCCAGCAGCTTGGCCGGGGGGGGATACAATGAGCAGTTCTTC; cdr3_aa: CASSLAGGGYNEQFF
clone_size: NA; d_call: TRBD1; j_call: TRBJ1-1; v_call: TRBV13; cdr3_nt: TGTGCCAGCAGCTTAATTTCATGGGGACAGAAGAACACTGAAGCTTTCTTT; cdr3_aa: CASSLISWGQKNTEAFF